The T cell receptor (beta chain) under discussion was sequenced for a study of vaccination effects on CD4 cells after COVID-19. Whole-study findings and limits: Marked clonal contraction was seen in infection- and vaccine-induced clones late after vaccination.

This clone was seen only once. Its antigen is still unknown. Under the ViraFEST assay, PBMC were stimulated with viral peptide pools so that antigen-specific CD4+ T cells expanded. Sequencing was performed afterwards. Upon completion of 10 to 11 days in culture, CD4+ T cells were isolated. CDR1 and CDR2 from the germline V gene are LGHDT and YNNKEL (reference sequence). The CDR3 has 16 residues. The trim removed 6 bases at V and 0 bases at J, leaving 5 bases unmatched. Generated by immunoSEQ multiplex PCR, the TCRdb table keeps only in-frame clones and is missing some. The sample includes tens of thousands of clones, 74% of them seen just once.

Specimen: CD4+ T cells from PBMCs cultured with HCoV-229E spike peptides, collected before COVID-19 vaccination. This TCR was sampled from a human donor who received a COVID-19 vaccine. The genes are TRBV3-1 (or the pseudogene TRBV3-2) and TRBJ2-6, with 7 bases that match TRBD2. This chain's CDR3 is CASSKTGGSGANVLTF. The CDR3, as DNA: TGTGCCAGCAGTAAAACGGGGGGCTCTGGGGCCAACGTCCTGACTTTC.